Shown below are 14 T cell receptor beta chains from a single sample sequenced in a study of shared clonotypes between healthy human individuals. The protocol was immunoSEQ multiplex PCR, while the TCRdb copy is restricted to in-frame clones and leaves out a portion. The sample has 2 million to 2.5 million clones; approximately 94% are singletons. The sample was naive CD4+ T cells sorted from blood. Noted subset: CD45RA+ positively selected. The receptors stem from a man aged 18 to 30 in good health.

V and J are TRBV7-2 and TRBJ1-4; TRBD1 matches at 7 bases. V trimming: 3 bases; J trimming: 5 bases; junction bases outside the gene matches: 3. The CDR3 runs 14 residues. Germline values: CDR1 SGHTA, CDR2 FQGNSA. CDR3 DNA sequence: TGTGCCAGCAGCTTGGACAGGTGGAATGAAAAACTGTTTTTT. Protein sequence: CASSLDRWNEKLFF.

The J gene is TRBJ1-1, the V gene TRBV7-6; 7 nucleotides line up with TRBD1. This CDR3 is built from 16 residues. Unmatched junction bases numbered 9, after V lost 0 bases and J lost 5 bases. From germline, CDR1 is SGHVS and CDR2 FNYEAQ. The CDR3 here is CASSLAAGQMGTEAFF. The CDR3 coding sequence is TGTGCCAGCAGCTTAGCGGCGGGACAGATGGGGACTGAAGCTTTCTTT.

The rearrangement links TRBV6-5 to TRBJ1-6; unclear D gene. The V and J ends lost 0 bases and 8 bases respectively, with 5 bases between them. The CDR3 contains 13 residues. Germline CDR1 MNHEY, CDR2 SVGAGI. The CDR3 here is CASSYSTDSPLHF. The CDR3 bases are TGTGCCAGCAGTTACTCGACTGATTCACCCCTCCACTTT.

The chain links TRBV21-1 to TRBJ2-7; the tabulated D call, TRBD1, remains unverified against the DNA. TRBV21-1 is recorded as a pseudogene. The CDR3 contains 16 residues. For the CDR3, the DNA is TGTGCCAGCAGTAAGGGACAGGCGTCCCCATCCTACGAGCAGTACTTC. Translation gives CASSKGQASPSYEQYF.

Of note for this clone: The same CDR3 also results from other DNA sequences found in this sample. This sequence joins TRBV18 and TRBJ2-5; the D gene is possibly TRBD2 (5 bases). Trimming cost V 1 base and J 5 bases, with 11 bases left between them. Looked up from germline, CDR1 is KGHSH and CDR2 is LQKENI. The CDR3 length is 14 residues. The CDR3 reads CASSPQGAGETQYF. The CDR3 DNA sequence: TGTGCCAGCTCACCACAGGGAGCCGGGGAGACCCAGTACTTC.

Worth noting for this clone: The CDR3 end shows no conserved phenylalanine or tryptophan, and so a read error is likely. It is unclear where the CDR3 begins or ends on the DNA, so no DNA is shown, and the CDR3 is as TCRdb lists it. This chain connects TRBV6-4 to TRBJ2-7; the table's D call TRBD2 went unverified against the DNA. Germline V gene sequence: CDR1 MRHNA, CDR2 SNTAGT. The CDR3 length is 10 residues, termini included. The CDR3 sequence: CASSDSLAKI.

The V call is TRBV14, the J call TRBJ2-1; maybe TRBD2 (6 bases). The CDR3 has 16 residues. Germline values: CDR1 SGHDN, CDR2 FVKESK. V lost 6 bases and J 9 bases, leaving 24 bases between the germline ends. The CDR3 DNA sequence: TGTGCCAGCAGTCGATATTCGGCGGGAAGGAACGGTGAGCAGTTCTTC. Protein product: CASSRYSAGRNGEQFF.

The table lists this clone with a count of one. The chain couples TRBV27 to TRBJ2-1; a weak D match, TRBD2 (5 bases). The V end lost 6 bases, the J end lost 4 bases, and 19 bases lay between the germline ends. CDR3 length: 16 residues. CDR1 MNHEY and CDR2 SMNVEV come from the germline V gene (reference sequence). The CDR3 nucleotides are TGTGCCAGCAGCGATATTTCACTCGAGGGTTACAATGAGCAGTTCTTC. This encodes CASSDISLEGYNEQFF.

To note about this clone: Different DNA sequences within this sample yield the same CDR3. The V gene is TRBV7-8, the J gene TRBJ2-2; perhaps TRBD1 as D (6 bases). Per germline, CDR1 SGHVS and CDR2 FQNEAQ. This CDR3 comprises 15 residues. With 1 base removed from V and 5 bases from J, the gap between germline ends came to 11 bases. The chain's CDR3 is CASSLDRVGTGELFF. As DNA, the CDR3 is TGTGCCAGCAGCTTAGACAGGGTGGGAACCGGGGAGCTGTTTTTT.

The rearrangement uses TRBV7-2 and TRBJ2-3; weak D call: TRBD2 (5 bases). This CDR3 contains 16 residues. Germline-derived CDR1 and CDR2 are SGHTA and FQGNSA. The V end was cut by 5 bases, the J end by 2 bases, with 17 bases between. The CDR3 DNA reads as TGTGCCAGCAGCCCCCGGGGTAGCATCTCCACAGATACGCAGTATTTT. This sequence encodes CASSPRGSISTDTQYF.

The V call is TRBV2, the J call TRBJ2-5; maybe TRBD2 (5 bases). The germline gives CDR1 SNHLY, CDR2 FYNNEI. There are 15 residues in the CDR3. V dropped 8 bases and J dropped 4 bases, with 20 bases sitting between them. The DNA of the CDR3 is TGTGCCAGCGGGATCGCGGTGGGGAGAGTAGAGACCCAGTACTTC. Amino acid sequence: CASGIAVGRVETQYF. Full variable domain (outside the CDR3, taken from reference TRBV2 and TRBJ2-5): EPEVTQTPSHQVTQMGQEVILRCVPISNHLYFYWYRQILGQKVEFLVSFYNNEISEKSEIFDDQFSVERPDGSNFTLKIRSTKLEDSAMYFCASGIAVGRVETQYFGPGTRLLVL.

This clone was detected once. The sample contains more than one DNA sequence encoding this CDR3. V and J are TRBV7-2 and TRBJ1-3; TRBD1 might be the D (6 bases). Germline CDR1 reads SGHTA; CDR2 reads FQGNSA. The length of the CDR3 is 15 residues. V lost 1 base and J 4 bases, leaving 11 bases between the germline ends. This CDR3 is CASSLDPGGGNTIYF. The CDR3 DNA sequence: TGTGCCAGCAGCTTAGATCCCGGGGGCGGAAACACCATATATTTT.

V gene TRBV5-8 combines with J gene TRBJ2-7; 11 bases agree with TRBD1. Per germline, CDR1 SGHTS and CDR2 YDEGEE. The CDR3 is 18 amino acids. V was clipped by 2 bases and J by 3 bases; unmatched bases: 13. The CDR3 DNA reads TGTGCCAGCAGCTTTAGGACAGGGGGCGGCTCGAGTCTCTACGAGCAGTACTTC. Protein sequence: CASSFRTGGGSSLYEQYF.

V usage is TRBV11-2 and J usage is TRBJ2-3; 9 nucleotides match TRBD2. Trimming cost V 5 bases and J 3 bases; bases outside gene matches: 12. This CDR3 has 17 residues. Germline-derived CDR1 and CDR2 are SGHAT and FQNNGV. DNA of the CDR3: TGTGCCAGCAGCCCTAGAGGGGCGGGAGGGCCGACAGATACGCAGTATTTT. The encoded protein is CASSPRGAGGPTDTQYF.